The 13 T cell receptor beta chains below come from one sample, sequenced in a study of early T cells in non-severe SARS-CoV-2 infection. One entry per CDR3 protein results from TCRdb running MiXCR on the 5' RACE reads. Of tens of thousands of distinct CDR3 sequences in the sample, roughly 14% were seen once. The specimen was whole blood. The receptors shown here come from an adult who was a healthcare worker with PCR-confirmed SARS-CoV-2 infection or an uninfected control (not recorded which).

This rearrangement joins TRBV10-1 to TRBJ2-5; a possible D gene is TRBD2 (6 bases). The CDR3 is 14 residues long. V was trimmed by 6 bases and J by 3 bases, leaving 14 bases between them. Germline loops: CDR1 WNHNN, CDR2 SYGVQD (reference sequence). CDR3 loop: CASSLRGMEETQYF. The CDR3 bases are TGCGCCAGCAGCCTTCGGGGGATGGAAGAGACCCAGTACTTC.

This clonotype was detected a few times. This chain uses TRBV30 with TRBJ2-5, with unresolved D. Per the germline V gene, CDR1 is GTSNPN and CDR2 is SVGIG (reference sequence). The CDR3 length is 13 residues. Deletions cut 0 bases from V and 4 bases from J, with 9 bases between. CDR3 loop: CAWSVLPRETQYF. In DNA, the CDR3 is TGTGCCTGGAGTGTACTCCCTAGAGAGACCCAGTACTTC.

The genes are TRBV12-3 or TRBV12-4 and TRBJ1-2, with a tentative D call TRBD1 (6 bases). The ends were cut back, 3 bases at V and 3 bases at J, with 8 bases in the middle. The CDR3 has 13 amino acids. CDR3 DNA sequence: TGTGCCAGCAGTTTGGGGGCTTACTATGGCTACACCTTC. Amino acids: CASSLGAYYGYTF.

The genes are TRBV20-1 and TRBJ2-1; 7 bases agree with TRBD1. The CDR3 extends over 13 amino acids. Germline-derived CDR1 and CDR2 are DFQATT and SNEGSKA (reference sequence). The V segment lost 4 bases and the J segment 4 bases; nucleotides outside the gene matches: 4. CDR3 protein: CSATRTGYNEQFF. CDR3 DNA: TGCAGTGCTACCAGGACAGGTTACAATGAGCAGTTCTTC.

This clonotype was counted between two and nine times. CDR3 residues: CSASSATGAYEQYF. In DNA form, the CDR3 reads TGCAGTGCGAGCAGTGCGACAGGGGCCTACGAGCAGTACTTC. This chain uses TRBV20-1 with TRBJ2-7, with TRBD1 matching 8 bases. Looked up from germline, CDR1 is DFQATT and CDR2 is SNEGSKA (reference sequence). The CDR3 totals 14 residues. The V and J ends lost 6 bases and 2 bases, in that order; junction bases with no gene match: 9.

In this sample, this clonotype turned up a few times. V gene TRBV3-1 combines with J gene TRBJ2-3, with unresolved D. The ends were cut back, 2 bases at V and 2 bases at J, with 17 bases in the middle. Per the germline V gene, CDR1 is LGHDT and CDR2 is YNNKEL (reference sequence). The CDR3 length is 17 residues. The CDR3 nucleotides are TGTGCCAGCAGCCAATCGAATTTGAGGATTCTCACAGATACGCAGTATTTT. It codes for CASSQSNLRILTDTQYF.

This clonotype was seen more than once but under ten times. V gene TRBV12-3 or TRBV12-4 combines with J gene TRBJ2-1, with 8 bases identical to TRBD2. The V gene end was trimmed by 7 bases and the J gene end by 5 bases; junction bases not matched to a gene: 7. This CDR3 has 14 residues. The CDR3 loop reads CASTVAGRNNEQFF. The CDR3 DNA is TGTGCCAGCACCGTAGCGGGGCGAAACAATGAGCAGTTCTTC.

Ten or more counts support this clonotype. This sequence joins TRBV5-1 and TRBJ2-1, with TRBD2 matching over 9 bases. The CDR3 covers 16 residues. CDR1 SGHRS and CDR2 YFSETQ come from the germline V gene. With 1 base clipped from V and 8 bases from J, the junction kept 10 bases outside the gene matches. CDR3 in amino acids: CASSLKAGGLAYEQFF. Here the CDR3 DNA reads TGCGCCAGCAGCTTGAAGGCTGGGGGACTAGCATATGAGCAGTTCTTC.

Sample share makes this clonotype medium-sized (0.01 to 0.1%). The chain has TRBV29-1 and TRBJ2-3; 10 bases are shared with TRBD2. In germline, CDR1 is SQVTM, CDR2 ANQGSEA. The J segment lost 0 bases and the V segment lost 4 bases, leaving 10 bases of the junction unmatched. This CDR3 region has 17 residues. The CDR3 is CSVGVPSGGLSTDTQYF. DNA for the CDR3: TGCAGCGTTGGAGTGCCTAGCGGGGGATTAAGCACAGATACGCAGTATTTT.

This clonotype has just a few counts. The chain links TRBV11-2 to TRBJ2-3; TRBD2 might be the D (5 bases). The germline V gene has CDR1 SGHAT and CDR2 FQNNGV. V shed 4 bases and J shed 5 bases, with 16 bases lying between them. The CDR3 covers 15 residues. The CDR3 DNA reads as TGTGCCAGCAGCTCGCGGGCCTTACTGGAAGATACGCAGTATTTT. Protein: CASSSRALLEDTQYF.

V and J are TRBV7-2 and TRBJ2-1; tentative D call: TRBD1 (6 bases). Germline V CDR1 and CDR2: SGHTA, FQGNSA. V shed 3 bases and J shed 4 bases, with 13 bases lying between them. This CDR3 region has 15 residues. CDR3: CASSLRGQLYNEQFF. The CDR3 DNA is TGTGCCAGCAGCTTGAGGGGACAACTTTACAATGAGCAGTTCTTC.

The table lists this clonotype with many counts. V gene TRBV29-1 combines with J gene TRBJ2-2, with TRBD1 matching 11 bases. The length of the CDR3 is 15 residues. V was pared by 5 bases and J by 6 bases, with 8 bases of the junction left unmatched. From germline, CDR1 is SQVTM and CDR2 ANQGSEA. The DNA for the CDR3 is TGCAGCGTTCCCATCCGGACAGGGGGCCCCGGGGAGCTGTTTTTT. It codes for CSVPIRTGGPGELFF.

The chain recombines TRBV12-3 or TRBV12-4 with TRBJ1-6; 8 positions agree with TRBD1. After removal of 5 bases from V and 10 bases from J, the junction contained 10 bases not matched to a gene. This CDR3 comprises 15 residues. CDR3 protein: CASSPTGVGVSPLHF. For the CDR3, the DNA is TGTGCCAGCAGTCCGACAGGGGTGGGCGTCTCACCCCTCCACTTT.